A selection of T cell receptor beta chains follows, all from one sample in a study of cytomegalovirus exposure and HLA in healthy donors. Only in-frame clones appear in the TCRdb table, and some are missing; sequencing was by immunoSEQ multiplex PCR. The repertoire holds about 150,000 clones, with 64% as singletons. The sample was PBMCs. The receptors derive from a woman in her twenties or thirties in good health and CMV-seropositive. CDR3s include the opening cysteine and the closing phenylalanine or tryptophan. A D gene is named only where the DNA matches it firmly. Clone size is stated in some rows and not others, as once, few, many or a class when expanded.

d_call	clone_size	v_call	j_call	cdr3_nt	cdr3_aa
TRBD2	-	TRBV10-2	TRBJ2-1	TGCGCCAGCAGTCTAGCGGGAGAGGGTGAGCAGTTCTTC	CASSLAGEGEQFF
-	-	TRBV30	TRBJ1-2	TGTGCCTGGAGTGCCCTCTATGGCTACACCTTC	CAWSALYGYTF
TRBD1	-	TRBV11-2	TRBJ1-1	TGTGCCAGCAGCTTACGGACAGGGAGTAAGAACACTGAAGCTTTCTTT	CASSLRTGSKNTEAFF
-	-	TRBV6-5	TRBJ1-1	TGTGCCAGCGAGGGGAACACTGAAGCTTTCTTT	CASEGNTEAFF
-	-	TRBV2	TRBJ2-1	TGTGCCAGCAGTGAGGGGCGGATCAACCACAATGAGCAGTTCTTC	CASSEGRINHNEQFF
-	-	TRBV18	TRBJ2-7	TGTGCCAGCTCCCTTGACAGCAGCTCCTACGAGCAGTACTTC	CASSLDSSSYEQYF
-	few	TRBV28	TRBJ1-5	TGTGCCAGCAGTTTACCCGGTGATAGCAATCAGCCCCAGCATTTT	CASSLPGDSNQPQHF
TRBD2	few	TRBV5-1	TRBJ2-1	TGCGCCAGCAGCTTGGGCGGGGGGAGCTCCTACAATGAGCAGTTCTTC	CASSLGGGSSYNEQFF
-	-	TRBV10-1	TRBJ1-3	TGCGCCAGCTCGGGGGTTCCTGGAAACACCATATATTTT	CASSGVPGNTIYF
-	once	TRBV7-9	TRBJ1-1	TGTGCCAGCAGAGCCAGGGATAACGGGAACACTGAAGCTTTCTTT	CASRARDNGNTEAFF
-	-	TRBV5-1	TRBJ1-3	TGCGCCAGCAGCTCGGGGGGGACATTCCGTGGAAACACCATATATTTT	CASSSGGTFRGNTIYF
-	once	TRBV30	TRBJ1-5	TGTGCCTGGAGTGGGGACACCCTCAATCAGCCCCAGCATTTT	CAWSGDTLNQPQHF
-	-	TRBV7-7	TRBJ2-5	TGTGCCAGCAGCTACCGACTACTGAAGACCCAGTACTTC	CASSYRLLKTQYF
TRBD2	many	TRBV27	TRBJ2-1	TGTGCCAGCAGTAGCGAAGTTCGGGCGACTAGCGGGATCTACAATGAGCAGTTCTTC	CASSSEVRATSGIYNEQFF
-	-	TRBV28	TRBJ1-5	TGTGCCAGCAGTTTACTCCCCCGGAGTCAGCCCCAGCATTTT	CASSLLPRSQPQHF
-	-	TRBV7-9	TRBJ2-7	TGTGCCAGCAGCCCCCCCCGGCGGAACTCCTACGAGCAGTACTTC	CASSPPRRNSYEQYF
TRBD1	-	TRBV6-1	TRBJ2-1	TGTGCCAGCAGAATTTCAGGGGGCAATGAGCAGTTCTTC	CASRISGGNEQFF
-	-	TRBV19	TRBJ2-3	TGTGCCAGTAACTACAGGGAAGGGGATACGCAGTATTTT	CASNYREGDTQYF
-	-	TRBV28	TRBJ1-4	TGTGCCAGCGAAGTAGGGGGTAATGAAAAACTGTTTTTT	CASEVGGNEKLFF
-	-	TRBV11-2	TRBJ2-5	TGTGCCAGCAGCTTATATCGGCAAGAGACCCAGTACTTC	CASSLYRQETQYF
TRBD1	-	TRBV11-2	TRBJ2-7	TGTGCCAGCACGCCCGGACAGGGATTCTACGAGCAGTACTTC	CASTPGQGFYEQYF
-	few	TRBV5-6	TRBJ2-7	TGTGCCAGCAGCTTTGGATTCGGGGAACCGACCTACGAGCAGTACTTC	CASSFGFGEPTYEQYF
-	-	TRBV27	TRBJ1-1	TGTGCCAGCAGTTTATTAGTAGGGGTCAGGGCGACTGAAGCTTTCTTT	CASSLLVGVRATEAFF
TRBD2	-	TRBV5-1	TRBJ2-5	TGCGCCAGCAGCTTGGCTGGAACTAGCGGCCAAGAGACCCAGTACTTC	CASSLAGTSGQETQYF
-	-	TRBV10-2	TRBJ1-5	TGCGCCAGCAGCCATGGACAGTCCCAGCCCCAGCATTTT	CASSHGQSQPQHF
-	few	TRBV2	TRBJ2-7	TGTGCCAGCAGTAAACTAGGCTTGGGCGAGCAGTACTTC	CASSKLGLGEQYF
TRBD2	-	TRBV5-1	TRBJ2-7	TGCGCCAGCAGCGGACTAGCGGGAGTAGAAGAGCAGTACTTC	CASSGLAGVEEQYF
-	-	TRBV27	TRBJ1-2	TGTGCCAGCAGTACCCTACAGGGCGTTGGCTACACCTTC	CASSTLQGVGYTF
TRBD2	-	TRBV30	TRBJ2-7	TGTGCCTGGAGTGCCACCCGGACTAGCGGGACTTCCTACGAGCAGTACTTC	CAWSATRTSGTSYEQYF
-	-	TRBV5-6	TRBJ2-7	TGTGCCAGCAGCTTTGACCGGGACTTCACCTACGAGCAGTACTTC	CASSFDRDFTYEQYF
-	once	TRBV7-9	TRBJ2-7	TGTGCCAGCAGCATAAGGGGAAACCGATACGAGCAGTACTTC	CASSIRGNRYEQYF
TRBD1	-	TRBV4-2	TRBJ1-2	TGTGCCAGCAGCCTGGGACAGTACTATGGCTACACCTTC	CASSLGQYYGYTF
-	once	TRBV28	TRBJ2-1	TGTGCCAGCAGGGGAGGCCTAGTCCTCAATGAGCAGTTCTTC	CASRGGLVLNEQFF
-	few	TRBV14	TRBJ1-2	TGTGCCAGCAGCGTACGGTGGAACTATGGCTACACCTTC	CASSVRWNYGYTF
-	few	TRBV4-1	TRBJ1-1	TGCGCCAGCAGACCCCCCGGGACGCAAAGGGGGGGCACTGAAGCTTTCTTT	CASRPPGTQRGGTEAFF
TRBD1	-	TRBV7-2	TRBJ1-3	TGTGCCAGCAGCTTCAGGACAGGGGGCTCTGGAAACACCATATATTTT	CASSFRTGGSGNTIYF
-	-	TRBV11-1	TRBJ2-2	TGTGCCAGCAGCCGCCCTAGCCGGGAGCTGGAGGTACATACCGGGGAGCTGTTTTTT	CASSRPSRELEVHTGELFF
-	-	TRBV5-4	TRBJ2-7	TGTGCCAGCAGCTTGGGTATAGATTCCTACGAGCAGTACTTC	CASSLGIDSYEQYF
-	-	TRBV6-1	TRBJ1-3	TGTGCCAGCAGTGAAGCTATCCCTGGAAACACCATATATTTT	CASSEAIPGNTIYF